This TCR beta chain was recovered during a study of T-cell memory formation after mild COVID-19. Study-level background: The TCR clusters were mostly specific to one donor. The study's findings and limits: That cross-reactive memory joined was suggested by some responding clones appearing in pre-infection memory. A second wave of clones peaked on day 37, and their SARS-CoV-2 specificity went unconfirmed. Mostly located in CM and EM were contracting CD4+ clones, with contracting CD8+ clones located in EMRA.

Each CDR3 protein is one row after TCRdb ran MiXCR on the 5' RACE reads. The sample has around 160,000 distinct CDR3 sequences; approximately 10% are singletons. Trimming took 5 bases from V and 0 from J, leaving 8 bases between them. Germline V CDR1 and CDR2: GTSNPN, SVGIG (reference sequence). The CDR3 runs 12 residues. This clonotype was seen a single time. Its antigen remains unidentified. The J gene is TRBJ2-7, the V gene TRBV30; D is unclear. The clonotype was recovered from a man aged 18 to 30 who had mild COVID-19 (a few samples of this study predate the infection). Cell type and time point are not known. Specimen: PBMCs or a T cell subset sorted from them (not recorded which). This chain's CDR3 is CAWRPSSYEQYF. The DNA of the CDR3 is TGTGCCTGGCGACCTAGCTCCTACGAGCAGTACTTC.